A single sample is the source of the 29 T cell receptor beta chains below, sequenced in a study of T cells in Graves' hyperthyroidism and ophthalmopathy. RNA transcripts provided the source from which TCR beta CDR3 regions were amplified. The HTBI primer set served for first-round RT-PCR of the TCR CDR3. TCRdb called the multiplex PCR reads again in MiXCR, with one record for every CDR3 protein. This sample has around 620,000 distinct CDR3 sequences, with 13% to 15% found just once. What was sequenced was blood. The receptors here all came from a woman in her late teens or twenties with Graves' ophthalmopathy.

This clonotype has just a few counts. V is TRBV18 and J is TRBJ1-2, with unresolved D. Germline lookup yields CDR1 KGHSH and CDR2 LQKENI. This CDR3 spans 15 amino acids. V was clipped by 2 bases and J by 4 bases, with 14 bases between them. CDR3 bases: TGTGCCAGCTCACCATCCCGACAAGGGTTCTATGGCTACACCTTC. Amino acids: CASSPSRQGFYGYTF.

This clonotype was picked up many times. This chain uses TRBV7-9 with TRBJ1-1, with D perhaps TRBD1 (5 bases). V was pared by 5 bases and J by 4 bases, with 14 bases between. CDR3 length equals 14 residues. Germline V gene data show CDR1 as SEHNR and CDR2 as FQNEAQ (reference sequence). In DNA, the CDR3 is TGTGCCAGCAGCCCTGACAGAGGTCTCACTGAAGCTTTCTTT. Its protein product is CASSPDRGLTEAFF.

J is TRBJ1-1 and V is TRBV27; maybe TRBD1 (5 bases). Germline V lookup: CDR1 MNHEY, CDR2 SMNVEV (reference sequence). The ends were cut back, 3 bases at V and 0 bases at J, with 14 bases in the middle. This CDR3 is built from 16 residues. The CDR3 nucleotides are TGTGCCAGCAGTTTGAGGGGCTTCAAGATGAACACTGAAGCTTTCTTT. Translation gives CASSLRGFKMNTEAFF.

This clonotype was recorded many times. The CDR3 DNA is TGTGCCAGCAGTTGGCGGGGGACAGCTCTAGACTACTACGAGCAGTACTTC. Translation: CASSWRGTALDYYEQYF. The chain is built from TRBV12-3 or TRBV12-4 and TRBJ2-7, with D possibly called TRBD1 or TRBD2 (7 bases each). V was clipped by 4 bases and J by 3 bases, with 22 bases between them. The CDR3 contains 17 residues.

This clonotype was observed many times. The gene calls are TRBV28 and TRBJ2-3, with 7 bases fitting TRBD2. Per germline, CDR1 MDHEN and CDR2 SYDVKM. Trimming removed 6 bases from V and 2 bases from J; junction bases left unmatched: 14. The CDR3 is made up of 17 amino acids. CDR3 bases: TGTGCCAGCAGCCTAGCGGCTTCGGTCCTTCTCACAGATACGCAGTATTTT. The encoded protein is CASSLAASVLLTDTQYF.

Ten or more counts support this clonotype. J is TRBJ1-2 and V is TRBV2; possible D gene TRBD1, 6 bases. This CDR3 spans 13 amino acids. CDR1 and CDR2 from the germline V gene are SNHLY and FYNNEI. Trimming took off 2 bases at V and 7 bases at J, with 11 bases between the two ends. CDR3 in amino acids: CASSELGGRGYTF. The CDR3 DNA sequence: TGTGCCAGCAGTGAATTGGGGGGCCGTGGCTACACCTTC.

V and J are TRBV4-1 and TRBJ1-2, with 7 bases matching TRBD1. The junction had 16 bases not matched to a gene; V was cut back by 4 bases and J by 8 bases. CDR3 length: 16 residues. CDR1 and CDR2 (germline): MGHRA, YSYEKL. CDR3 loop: CASSLRTSRQGNGYTF. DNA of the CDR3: TGCGCCAGCAGCCTACGAACGTCTCGACAGGGAAACGGCTACACCTTC.

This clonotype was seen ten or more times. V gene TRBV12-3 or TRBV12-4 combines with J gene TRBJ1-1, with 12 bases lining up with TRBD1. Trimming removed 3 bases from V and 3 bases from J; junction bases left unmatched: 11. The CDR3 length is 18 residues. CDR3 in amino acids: CASSLSPGQGAVDTEAFF. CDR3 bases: TGTGCCAGCAGTTTGTCGCCGGGACAGGGGGCCGTGGACACTGAAGCTTTCTTT.

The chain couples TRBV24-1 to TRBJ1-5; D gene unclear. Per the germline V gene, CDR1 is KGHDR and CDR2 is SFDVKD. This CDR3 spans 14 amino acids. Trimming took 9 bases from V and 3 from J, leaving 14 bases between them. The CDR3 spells CATGTTSNNQPQHF. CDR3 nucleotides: TGTGCCACCGGCACTACATCTAACAATCAGCCCCAGCATTTT.

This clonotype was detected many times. The CDR3 nucleotides are TGTGCCAGCCTCCTACTCTTGGACAGCTCCTACAATGAGCAGTTCTTC. This encodes CASLLLLDSSYNEQFF. The rearrangement joins TRBV27 to TRBJ2-1; D may be TRBD1 (6 bases). From germline, CDR1 is MNHEY and CDR2 SMNVEV (reference sequence). The CDR3 runs 16 residues. With 8 bases removed from V and 0 bases from J, the gap between germline ends came to 17 bases.

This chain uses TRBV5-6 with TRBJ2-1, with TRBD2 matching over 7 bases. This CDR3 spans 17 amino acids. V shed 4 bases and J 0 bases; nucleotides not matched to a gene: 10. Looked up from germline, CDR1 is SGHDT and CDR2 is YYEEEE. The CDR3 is CASSGTGTTRSYNEQFF. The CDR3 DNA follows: TGTGCCAGCAGCGGAACCGGGACTACCCGCTCCTACAATGAGCAGTTCTTC. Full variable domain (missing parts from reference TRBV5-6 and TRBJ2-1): DAGVTQSPTHLIKTRGQQVTLRCSPKSGHDTVSWYQQALGQGPQFIFQYYEEEERQRGNFPDRFSGHQFPNYSSELNVNALLLGDSALYLCASSGTGTTRSYNEQFFGPGTRLTVL.

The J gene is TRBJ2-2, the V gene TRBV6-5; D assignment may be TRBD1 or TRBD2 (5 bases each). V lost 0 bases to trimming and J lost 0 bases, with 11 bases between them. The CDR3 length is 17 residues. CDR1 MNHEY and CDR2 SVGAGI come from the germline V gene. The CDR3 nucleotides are TGTGCCAGCAGTTACTCGAAATTGGGGGCGAACACCGGGGAGCTGTTTTTT. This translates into CASSYSKLGANTGELFF.

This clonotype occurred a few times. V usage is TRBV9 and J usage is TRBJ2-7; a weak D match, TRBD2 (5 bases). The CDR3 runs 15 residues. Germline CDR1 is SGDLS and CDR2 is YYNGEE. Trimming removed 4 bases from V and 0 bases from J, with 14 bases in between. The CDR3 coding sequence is TGTGCCAGCAGCCCGGGGTTACAGAGCTCCTACGAGCAGTACTTC. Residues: CASSPGLQSSYEQYF.

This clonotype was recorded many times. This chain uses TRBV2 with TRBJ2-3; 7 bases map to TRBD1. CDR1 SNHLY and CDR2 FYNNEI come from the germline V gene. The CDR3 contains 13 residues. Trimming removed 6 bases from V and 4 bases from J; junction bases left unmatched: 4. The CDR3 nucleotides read TGTGCCAGCAGCCCTCAGGGGGCAGATACGCAGTATTTT. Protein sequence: CASSPQGADTQYF.

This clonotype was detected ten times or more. This CDR3 reads CASSPGTAVWPQHF. The CDR3, as DNA: TGTGCCAGCAGCCCCGGGACCGCAGTTTGGCCCCAGCATTTT. V and J are TRBV12-3 or TRBV12-4 and TRBJ1-5, with D perhaps TRBD1 (5 bases). There are 14 residues in the CDR3. Trimming left V 6 bases short and J 9 bases short, with 18 bases between.

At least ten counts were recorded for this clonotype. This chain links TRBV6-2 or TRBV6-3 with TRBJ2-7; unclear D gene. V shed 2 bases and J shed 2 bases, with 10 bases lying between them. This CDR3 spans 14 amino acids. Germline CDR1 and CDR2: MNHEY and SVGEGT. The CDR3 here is CASSYERIPYEQYF. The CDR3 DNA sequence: TGTGCCAGCAGTTACGAAAGAATCCCCTACGAGCAGTACTTC.

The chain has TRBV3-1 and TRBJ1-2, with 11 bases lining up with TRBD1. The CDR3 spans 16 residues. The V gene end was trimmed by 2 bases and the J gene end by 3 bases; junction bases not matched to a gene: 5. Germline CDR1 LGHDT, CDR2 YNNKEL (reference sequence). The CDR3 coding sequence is TGTGCCAGCAGCCAAACGGGGGGACAGGGGGACTATGGCTACACCTTC. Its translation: CASSQTGGQGDYGYTF.

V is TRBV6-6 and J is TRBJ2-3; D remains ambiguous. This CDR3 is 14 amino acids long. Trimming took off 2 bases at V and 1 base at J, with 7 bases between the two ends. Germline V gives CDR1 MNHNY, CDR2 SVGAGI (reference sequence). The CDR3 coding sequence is TGTGCCAGCAGTTACGAGAGTCGCACAGATACGCAGTATTTT. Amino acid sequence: CASSYESRTDTQYF.

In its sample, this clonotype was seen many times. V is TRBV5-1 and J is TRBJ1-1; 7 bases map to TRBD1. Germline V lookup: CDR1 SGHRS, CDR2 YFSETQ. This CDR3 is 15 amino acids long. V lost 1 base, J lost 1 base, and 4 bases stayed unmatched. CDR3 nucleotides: TGCGCCAGCAGCTTGTGGGACAGAGAGAACACTGAAGCTTTCTTT. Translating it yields CASSLWDRENTEAFF. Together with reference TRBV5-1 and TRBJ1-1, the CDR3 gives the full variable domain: KAGVTQTPRYLIKTRGQQVTLSCSPISGHRSVSWYQQTPGQGLQFLFEYFSETQRNKGNFPGRFSGRQFSNSRSEMNVSTLELGDSALYLCASSLWDRENTEAFFGQGTRLTVV.

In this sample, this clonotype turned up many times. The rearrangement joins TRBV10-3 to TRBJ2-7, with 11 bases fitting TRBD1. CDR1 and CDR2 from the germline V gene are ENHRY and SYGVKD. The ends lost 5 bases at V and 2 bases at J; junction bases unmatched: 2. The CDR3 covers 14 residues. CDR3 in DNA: TGTGCCATCAGTTCGGGACAGGGGGCCTACGAGCAGTACTTC. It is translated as CAISSGQGAYEQYF.

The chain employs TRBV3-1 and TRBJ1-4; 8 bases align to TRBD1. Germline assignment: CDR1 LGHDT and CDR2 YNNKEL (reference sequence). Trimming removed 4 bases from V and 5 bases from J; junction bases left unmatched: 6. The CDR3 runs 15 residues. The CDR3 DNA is TGTGCCAGCAGCCCCCCGGGACAGGAAAATGAAAAACTGTTTTTT. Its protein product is CASSPPGQENEKLFF.

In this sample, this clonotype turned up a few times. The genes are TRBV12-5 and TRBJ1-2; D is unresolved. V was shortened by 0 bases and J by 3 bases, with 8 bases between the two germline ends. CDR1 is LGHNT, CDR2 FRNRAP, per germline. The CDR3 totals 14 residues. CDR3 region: CASGLVPDYYGYTF. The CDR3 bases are TGTGCTAGTGGTTTGGTACCGGACTACTATGGCTACACCTTC.

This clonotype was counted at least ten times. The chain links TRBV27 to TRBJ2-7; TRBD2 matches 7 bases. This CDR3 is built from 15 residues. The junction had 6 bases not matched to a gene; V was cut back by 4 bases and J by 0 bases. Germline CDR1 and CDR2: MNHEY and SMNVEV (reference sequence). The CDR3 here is CASSYTSDLSYEQYF. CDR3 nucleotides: TGTGCCAGCAGTTACACTAGCGACCTCTCCTACGAGCAGTACTTC.

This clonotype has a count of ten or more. The CDR3 bases are TGTGCCTGGAGTGTAAATGGGCCAGATACGCAGTATTTT. As protein: CAWSVNGPDTQYF. This chain connects TRBV30 to TRBJ2-3; D remains ambiguous. Germline-derived CDR1 and CDR2 are GTSNPN and SVGIG (reference sequence). The CDR3 is 13 amino acids. V was trimmed by 0 bases and J by 4 bases, leaving 8 bases between them. The full variable domain, with the rest looked up from reference TRBV30 and TRBJ2-3, is SQTIHQWPATLVQPVGSPLSLECTVEGTSNPNLYWYRQAAGRGLQLLFYSVGIGQISSEVPQNLSASRPQDRQFILSSKKLLLSDSGFYLCAWSVNGPDTQYFGPGTRLTVL.

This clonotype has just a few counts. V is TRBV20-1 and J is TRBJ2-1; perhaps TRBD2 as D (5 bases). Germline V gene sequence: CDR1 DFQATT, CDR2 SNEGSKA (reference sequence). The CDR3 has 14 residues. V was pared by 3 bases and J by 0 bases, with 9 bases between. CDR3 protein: CSARRALSYNEQFF. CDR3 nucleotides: TGCAGTGCTAGGAGGGCCCTCTCCTACAATGAGCAGTTCTTC.

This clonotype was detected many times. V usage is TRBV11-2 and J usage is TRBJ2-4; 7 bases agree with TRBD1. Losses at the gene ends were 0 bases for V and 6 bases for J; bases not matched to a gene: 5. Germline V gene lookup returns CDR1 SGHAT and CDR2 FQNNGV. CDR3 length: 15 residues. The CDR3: CASSLDQAGGNIQYF. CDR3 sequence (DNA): TGTGCCAGCAGCTTAGATCAGGCAGGGGGAAACATTCAGTACTTC.

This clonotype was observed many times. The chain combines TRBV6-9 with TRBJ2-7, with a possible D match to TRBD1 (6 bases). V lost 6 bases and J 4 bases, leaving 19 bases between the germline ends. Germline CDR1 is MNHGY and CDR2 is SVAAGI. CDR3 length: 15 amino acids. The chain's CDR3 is CASRAILQGKYEQYF. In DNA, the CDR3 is TGTGCCAGCAGGGCTATTTTACAGGGAAAATACGAGCAGTACTTC.

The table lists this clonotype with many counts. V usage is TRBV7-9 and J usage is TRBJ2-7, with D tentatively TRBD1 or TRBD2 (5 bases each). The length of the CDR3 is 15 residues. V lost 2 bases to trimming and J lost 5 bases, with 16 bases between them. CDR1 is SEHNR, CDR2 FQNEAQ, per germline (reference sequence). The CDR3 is CASSLIQAEVDEQYF. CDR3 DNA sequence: TGTGCCAGCAGCTTAATACAGGCGGAGGTGGACGAGCAGTACTTC.

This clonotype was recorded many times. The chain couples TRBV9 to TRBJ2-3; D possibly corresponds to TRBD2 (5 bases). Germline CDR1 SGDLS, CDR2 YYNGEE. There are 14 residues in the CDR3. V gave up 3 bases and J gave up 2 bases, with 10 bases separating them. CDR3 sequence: CASSESGHTDTQYF. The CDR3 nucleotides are TGTGCCAGCAGCGAGAGCGGTCACACAGATACGCAGTATTTT.